The next 5 T cell receptor beta chains were all read from a single sample in a study of blood T cell repertoires in COVID-19. Sequencing used immunoSEQ multiplex PCR; TCRdb keeps in-frame clones, though not all of them. The sample has approximately 210,000 clones, 89% seen once. The specimen sequenced was peripheral blood. Receptors were obtained from a woman aged 35 to 49 with acute or convalescent COVID-19.

This chain connects TRBV5-6 to TRBJ2-2; TRBD2 matches 8 bases. Germline V gene lookup returns CDR1 SGHDT and CDR2 YYEEEE. The CDR3 loop spans 16 amino acids. V lost 1 base, J lost 4 bases, and 6 bases stayed unmatched. The DNA for the CDR3 is TGTGCCAGCAGCTTGTGGGGACTAGGGGGCACCGGGGAGCTGTTTTTT. It codes for CASSLWGLGGTGELFF. Filled out from reference TRBV5-6 and TRBJ2-2, the complete variable domain reads DAGVTQSPTHLIKTRGQQVTLRCSPKSGHDTVSWYQQALGQGPQFIFQYYEEEERQRGNFPDRFSGHQFPNYSSELNVNALLLGDSALYLCASSLWGLGGTGELFFGEGSRLTVL.

The chain uses TRBV5-1 and TRBJ2-1, with 7 bases identical to TRBD2. Losses at the gene ends were 4 bases for V and 0 bases for J; bases not matched to a gene: 10. This CDR3 is built from 17 residues. Germline V gene sequence: CDR1 SGHRS, CDR2 YFSETQ. The CDR3 loop is CASSRLLAEPSYNEQFF. CDR3 nucleotides: TGCGCCAGCAGCCGACTCCTAGCGGAACCCTCCTACAATGAGCAGTTCTTC.

The V gene is TRBV7-3, the J gene TRBJ2-6; unclear D gene. The germline V gene encodes CDR1 SGHTA and CDR2 FQGTGA. V lost 2 bases and J 0 bases, leaving 8 bases between the germline ends. CDR3 length: 16 amino acids. Here the CDR3 DNA reads TGTGCCAGCAGCTTATCATCGGGCTCTGGGGCCAACGTCCTGACTTTC. Its translation is CASSLSSGSGANVLTF.

The chain has TRBV24-1 and TRBJ1-5; the D gene is possibly TRBD1 (5 bases). Germline V CDR1 and CDR2: KGHDR, SFDVKD. Trimming took off 2 bases at V and 11 bases at J, with 21 bases between the two ends. This CDR3 has 16 amino acids. The CDR3 loop is CATSDSMGDGTGAQHF. CDR3 DNA sequence: TGTGCCACCAGTGATTCGATGGGTGATGGTACGGGGGCCCAGCATTTT.

The rearrangement links TRBV6-4 to TRBJ2-5, with a possible D match to TRBD2 (6 bases). Between the trimmed V and J ends, which lost 7 bases and 3 bases, there was a span of 21 bases. The CDR3 is 16 amino acids. CDR1 and CDR2 from the germline V gene are MRHNA and SNTAGT. CDR3 nucleotide sequence: TGTGCCAGCAAGACCGGAAAGGGAGGAGGGGAAGAGACCCAGTACTTC. Its protein product is CASKTGKGGGEETQYF.